These T cell receptor beta chains were read from a single sample in a study of blood T cells in healthy people across ages. TCRdb re-derived calls from the 5' RACE reads in MiXCR, one entry per CDR3 protein. The sample holds 700,000 or so distinct CDR3 sequences, 20% to 25% seen once. Sequenced sample: blood. The receptor source for this set is a man aged 70-80 years in good health. CDR3s include the opening cysteine and the closing phenylalanine or tryptophan. A D gene is named only where the DNA matches it firmly. Part of the rows lack a size; the others show once, few, many or a class for expanded clones.

v_gene: TRBV20-1; j_gene: TRBJ1-2; len: 13; d_gene: TRBD1; abundance: few; CDR3nt: TGCAGTGCCAGCTGGGACAGCACCCTTCCTTACACCTTC; CDR3aa: CSASWDSTLPYTF
v_gene: TRBV7-8; j_gene: TRBJ2-1; len: 15; d_gene: TRBD2; abundance: .; CDR3nt: TGTGCCAGCAGCTTAATAGCGGGGGCGGGGAATGAGCAGTTCTTC; CDR3aa: CASSLIAGAGNEQFF
v_gene: TRBV12-3/TRBV12-4; j_gene: TRBJ1-2; len: 14; d_gene: .; abundance: .; CDR3nt: TGTGCCAGCAGCTTAGCAGGGGCGCACTATGGCTACACCTTC; CDR3aa: CASSLAGAHYGYTF
v_gene: TRBV4-1; j_gene: TRBJ2-1; len: 17; d_gene: .; abundance: few; CDR3nt: TGCGCCAGCAGCCAAGATGGTACCGGGGGTTTGGTCAATGAGCAGTTCTTC; CDR3aa: CASSQDGTGGLVNEQFF
v_gene: TRBV5-1; j_gene: TRBJ2-7; len: 15; d_gene: TRBD1; abundance: .; CDR3nt: TGCGCCAGCAACTTGGATACAGGGGAAGCCTACGAGCAGTACTTC; CDR3aa: CASNLDTGEAYEQYF
v_gene: TRBV2; j_gene: TRBJ2-5; len: 15; d_gene: TRBD2; abundance: .; CDR3nt: TGTGCCAGCAGTGCGCTGGGACTAGCAATGGAGACCCAGTACTTC; CDR3aa: CASSALGLAMETQYF
v_gene: TRBV15; j_gene: TRBJ1-3; len: 16; d_gene: .; abundance: few; CDR3nt: TGTGCCACCAGCAGAGATGGGGGAACCTCTGGAAACACCATATATTTT; CDR3aa: CATSRDGGTSGNTIYF
v_gene: TRBV4-2; j_gene: TRBJ1-4; len: 16; d_gene: .; abundance: few; CDR3nt: TGTGCCAGCAGCCGACTGAAGGGGGTCCGTGATGAAAAACTGTTTTTT; CDR3aa: CASSRLKGVRDEKLFF
v_gene: TRBV2; j_gene: TRBJ2-3; len: 15; d_gene: TRBD2; abundance: many; CDR3nt: TGTGCCAGCAGGGAAACGACTAGCTCACGACCGACGCAGTATTTT; CDR3aa: CASRETTSSRPTQYF
v_gene: TRBV2; j_gene: TRBJ1-4; len: 14; d_gene: .; abundance: .; CDR3nt: TGTGCCAGCAAGAGGGACACATCTAATGAAAAACTGTTTTTT; CDR3aa: CASKRDTSNEKLFF
v_gene: TRBV3-1; j_gene: TRBJ2-5; len: 13; d_gene: TRBD2; abundance: .; CDR3nt: TGTGCCAGCGGGAGGGGTTCCCGGGAGACCCAGTACTTC; CDR3aa: CASGRGSRETQYF
v_gene: TRBV6-2/TRBV6-3; j_gene: TRBJ2-7; len: 17; d_gene: TRBD2; abundance: few; CDR3nt: TGTGCCAGCAGGAAAGTGGGACTAGCCGCAAGCTCCTACGAGCAGTACTTC; CDR3aa: CASRKVGLAASSYEQYF
v_gene: TRBV6-2/TRBV6-3; j_gene: TRBJ2-1; len: 17; d_gene: .; abundance: few; CDR3nt: TGTGCCAGCAGTTACTCGGGTTTAGCGCAAGCCTACAATGAGCAGTTCTTC; CDR3aa: CASSYSGLAQAYNEQFF
v_gene: TRBV6-5; j_gene: TRBJ2-2; len: 18; d_gene: TRBD1; abundance: few; CDR3nt: TGTGCCAGCAGTTACTCGAGGCCCGGGACAGGAATCCTGAGGGAGCTGTTTTTT; CDR3aa: CASSYSRPGTGILRELFF
v_gene: TRBV4-2; j_gene: TRBJ1-5; len: 16; d_gene: .; abundance: .; CDR3nt: TGTGCCAGCAGCCAAGAGTTCGGGAGTAGCAATCAGCCCCAGCATTTT; CDR3aa: CASSQEFGSSNQPQHF
v_gene: TRBV7-2; j_gene: TRBJ2-3; len: 13; d_gene: .; abundance: many; CDR3nt: TGTGCCAGCAGCTTAGGAGGGCGGAATACGCAGTATTTT; CDR3aa: CASSLGGRNTQYF
v_gene: TRBV20-1; j_gene: TRBJ2-1; len: 16; d_gene: TRBD2; abundance: .; CDR3nt: TGCAGTGCTCAGGTCCCCCTAGCGGGGACTTACAATGAGCAGTTCTTC; CDR3aa: CSAQVPLAGTYNEQFF
v_gene: TRBV12-3/TRBV12-4; j_gene: TRBJ2-7; len: 14; d_gene: .; abundance: few; CDR3nt: TGTGCCAGCAGAGACCGGGACATCTCCTACGAGCAGTACTTC; CDR3aa: CASRDRDISYEQYF
v_gene: TRBV6-1; j_gene: TRBJ1-4; len: 15; d_gene: .; abundance: few; CDR3nt: TGTGCCAGCAGTGCTGGGTTTGCAACTAATGAAAAACTGTTTTTT; CDR3aa: CASSAGFATNEKLFF
v_gene: TRBV3-1; j_gene: TRBJ1-2; len: 14; d_gene: TRBD1; abundance: few; CDR3nt: TGTGCCAGCAGCCAAGGCGGACAGGGCTTCGGCTACACCTTC; CDR3aa: CASSQGGQGFGYTF
v_gene: TRBV28; j_gene: TRBJ2-3; len: 15; d_gene: TRBD2; abundance: few; CDR3nt: TGTGCCAGCAGGAGTCAAGCGGGGGGCACAGATACGCAGTATTTT; CDR3aa: CASRSQAGGTDTQYF
v_gene: TRBV15; j_gene: TRBJ2-7; len: 15; d_gene: TRBD1; abundance: many; CDR3nt: TGTGCCACCAGCACCAGGACAGGTATCTCCTACGAGCAGTACTTC; CDR3aa: CATSTRTGISYEQYF
v_gene: TRBV10-3; j_gene: TRBJ1-4; len: 14; d_gene: .; abundance: .; CDR3nt: TGTGCCATCAGTGAGTCAGGCCGCAATGAAAAACTGTTTTTT; CDR3aa: CAISESGRNEKLFF
v_gene: TRBV7-2; j_gene: TRBJ1-1; len: 14; d_gene: .; abundance: few; CDR3nt: TGTGCCAGCAGCTTAGGAGCTACAAACACTGAAGCTTTCTTT; CDR3aa: CASSLGATNTEAFF
v_gene: TRBV5-1; j_gene: TRBJ2-7; len: 13; d_gene: .; abundance: once; CDR3nt: TGCGCCAGCAGCTTGGCTGTCTCCTACGAGCAGTACTTC; CDR3aa: CASSLAVSYEQYF
v_gene: TRBV20-1; j_gene: TRBJ1-4; len: 17; d_gene: TRBD1; abundance: few; CDR3nt: TGCAGTGCAAAAGACAGGGGCAATCCGTCAACTAATGAAAAACTGTTTTTT; CDR3aa: CSAKDRGNPSTNEKLFF
v_gene: TRBV5-5; j_gene: TRBJ2-3; len: 15; d_gene: TRBD2; abundance: few; CDR3nt: TGTGCCAGCACAAAGGGAGGGGAAAGCACAGATACGCAGTATTTT; CDR3aa: CASTKGGESTDTQYF
v_gene: TRBV2; j_gene: TRBJ2-1; len: 13; d_gene: .; abundance: .; CDR3nt: TGTGCCAGCAGTGGAGGACAAATCAATGTGCAGTTCTTC; CDR3aa: CASSGGQINVQFF
v_gene: TRBV7-7; j_gene: TRBJ2-5; len: 13; d_gene: TRBD2; abundance: few; CDR3nt: TGTGCCAGCAGCTGGGGACTAGGGGAGAACCAGTACTTC; CDR3aa: CASSWGLGENQYF
v_gene: TRBV6-1; j_gene: TRBJ1-5; len: 14; d_gene: .; abundance: once; CDR3nt: TGTGCCAGCAGTGAAGGGGACAACAATCAGCCCCAGCATTTT; CDR3aa: CASSEGDNNQPQHF
v_gene: TRBV20-1; j_gene: TRBJ1-2; len: 11; d_gene: TRBD1; abundance: few; CDR3nt: TGCAGTGCTTGGGACAGGCAAGGCTACACCTTC; CDR3aa: CSAWDRQGYTF
v_gene: TRBV27; j_gene: TRBJ1-4; len: 15; d_gene: .; abundance: .; CDR3nt: TGTGCCAGCAGACGATCCCGGGGTAGTGGTGAAAAACTGTTTTTT; CDR3aa: CASRRSRGSGEKLFF
v_gene: TRBV20-1; j_gene: TRBJ2-7; len: 15; d_gene: TRBD2; abundance: .; CDR3nt: TGCAGTGCTAGAACGGGACTACCTACATCCTTGGAGCAGTACTTC; CDR3aa: CSARTGLPTSLEQYF
v_gene: TRBV20-1; j_gene: TRBJ2-3; len: 13; d_gene: TRBD2; abundance: many; CDR3nt: TGCAGTGGAGTTTTCGGGGGGGCGAATACGCAGTATTTT; CDR3aa: CSGVFGGANTQYF
v_gene: TRBV28; j_gene: TRBJ1-5; len: 14; d_gene: .; abundance: .; CDR3nt: TGTGCCAGCACTGAAAGGGGGTTCTATCAGCCCCAGCATTTT; CDR3aa: CASTERGFYQPQHF
v_gene: TRBV12-3/TRBV12-4; j_gene: TRBJ2-3; len: 13; d_gene: .; abundance: .; CDR3nt: TGTGCCAGCCTCAGCTCGAGGACAGATACACAGTATTTT; CDR3aa: CASLSSRTDTQYF
v_gene: TRBV20-1; j_gene: TRBJ2-1; len: 14; d_gene: .; abundance: .; CDR3nt: TGCAGTGCTAGAGCTGGAAATCTCTACAATGAGCAGTTCTTC; CDR3aa: CSARAGNLYNEQFF
v_gene: TRBV9; j_gene: TRBJ1-4; len: 15; d_gene: TRBD1; abundance: .; CDR3nt: TGTGCCAGCAGCCTCGACAGGGGGCAGGGAGAAAAACTGTTTTTT; CDR3aa: CASSLDRGQGEKLFF
v_gene: TRBV18; j_gene: TRBJ2-3; len: 14; d_gene: .; abundance: few; CDR3nt: TGTGCCAGCTCACCGGAGTTAAACACAGATACGCAGTATTTT; CDR3aa: CASSPELNTDTQYF
v_gene: TRBV5-5; j_gene: TRBJ1-5; len: 13; d_gene: .; abundance: .; CDR3nt: TGTGCCAGCGGTTTAGATTCGGTTCAGCCCCAGCATTTT; CDR3aa: CASGLDSVQPQHF
v_gene: TRBV12-3/TRBV12-4; j_gene: TRBJ1-6; len: 15; d_gene: .; abundance: .; CDR3nt: TGTGCCAGCAGTATCCGCGGGACAATTAATTCACCCCTCCACTTT; CDR3aa: CASSIRGTINSPLHF
v_gene: TRBV3-1; j_gene: TRBJ2-7; len: 15; d_gene: TRBD1; abundance: few; CDR3nt: TGTGCCAGCAACCTTCTTCCCGGGACAGGGAGCGAGCAGTACTTC; CDR3aa: CASNLLPGTGSEQYF
v_gene: TRBV28; j_gene: TRBJ2-1; len: 16; d_gene: .; abundance: .; CDR3nt: TGTGCCAGCAGGTCCCCGGGGCCTAGCTCCTACAATGAGCAGTTCTTC; CDR3aa: CASRSPGPSSYNEQFF
v_gene: TRBV19; j_gene: TRBJ1-2; len: 12; d_gene: .; abundance: few; CDR3nt: TGTGCCAGTAGTATACTAGGGGAAGGCTACACCTTC; CDR3aa: CASSILGEGYTF
v_gene: TRBV5-1; j_gene: TRBJ2-2; len: 15; d_gene: .; abundance: few; CDR3nt: TGCGCCAGCAGCTTGAGCGTCGCGAACACCGGGGAGCTGTTTTTT; CDR3aa: CASSLSVANTGELFF
v_gene: TRBV4-3; j_gene: TRBJ2-3; len: 15; d_gene: TRBD2; abundance: .; CDR3nt: TGCTCCAGCAGCCGGACTAGCGGAAGCGGGGATACGCAGTATTTT; CDR3aa: CSSSRTSGSGDTQYF
v_gene: TRBV7-2; j_gene: TRBJ2-3; len: 16; d_gene: TRBD2; abundance: .; CDR3nt: TGTGCCAGCAGCTCCCCCCTAGCGGGGACAACAGATACGCAGTATTTT; CDR3aa: CASSSPLAGTTDTQYF
v_gene: TRBV12-3/TRBV12-4; j_gene: TRBJ2-3; len: 12; d_gene: .; abundance: .; CDR3nt: TGTGCCAGCAGTTTGAACTCAGATACGCAGTATTTT; CDR3aa: CASSLNSDTQYF
v_gene: TRBV24-1; j_gene: TRBJ2-3; len: 11; d_gene: .; abundance: few; CDR3nt: TGTGCCACCAGTAGGCAGGATACGCAGTATTTT; CDR3aa: CATSRQDTQYF
v_gene: TRBV7-2; j_gene: TRBJ2-1; len: 18; d_gene: .; abundance: .; CDR3nt: TGTGCCAGCAGCTTAGAATTATGGGGGGCCCTCTCCTACAATGAGCAGTTCTTC; CDR3aa: CASSLELWGALSYNEQFF
v_gene: TRBV2; j_gene: TRBJ1-1; len: 14; d_gene: TRBD1; abundance: .; CDR3nt: TGTGCCAGCAGTGGCCCAGGGGGTCTGACTGAAGCTTTCTTT; CDR3aa: CASSGPGGLTEAFF
v_gene: TRBV12-3/TRBV12-4; j_gene: TRBJ2-5; len: 16; d_gene: TRBD2; abundance: .; CDR3nt: TGTGCCAGCAGTTTGGGGAGCGGGGCCTACTTCTATGAGCAGTACTTC; CDR3aa: CASSLGSGAYFYEQYF
v_gene: TRBV10-3; j_gene: TRBJ2-3; len: 15; d_gene: .; abundance: few; CDR3nt: TGTGCCCACGCCGAGGGGCACCAGAGTACAGATACGCAGTATTTT; CDR3aa: CAHAEGHQSTDTQYF
v_gene: TRBV5-1; j_gene: TRBJ1-2; len: 13; d_gene: .; abundance: .; CDR3nt: TGCGCCAGCAGCTCCGGCCCGGACTATGGCTACACCTTC; CDR3aa: CASSSGPDYGYTF
v_gene: TRBV12-3/TRBV12-4; j_gene: TRBJ2-7; len: 16; d_gene: .; abundance: many; CDR3nt: TGTGCCAGCAGTTTCGGCCAGGGAAATGGTTACTACGAGCAGTACTTC; CDR3aa: CASSFGQGNGYYEQYF
v_gene: TRBV7-6; j_gene: TRBJ2-3; len: 15; d_gene: .; abundance: few; CDR3nt: TGTGCCAGCAGCTCAAGGGCCCTAAGGGTTGATACGCAGTATTTT; CDR3aa: CASSSRALRVDTQYF
v_gene: TRBV5-1; j_gene: TRBJ2-3; len: 18; d_gene: TRBD1; abundance: once; CDR3nt: TGCGCCAGCAGTTCCGGGACAGGGGGCTTTTTTAGCACAGATACGCAGTGTTTT; CDR3aa: CASSSGTGGFFSTDTQCF
v_gene: TRBV29-1; j_gene: TRBJ2-3; len: 13; d_gene: TRBD1; abundance: few; CDR3nt: TGCAGCACCCGGGGACAGATCTCAGATACGCAGTATTTT; CDR3aa: CSTRGQISDTQYF